The clone carrying this T cell receptor (beta chain) was counted a few times. Its antigen is currently unknown. The V gene's germline CDR1 is MNHEY and CDR2 SMNVEV (reference sequence). The CDR3 covers 15 residues. Trimming removed 8 bases at V and 0 bases at J, with 16 bases between. The sample originates from a study of beta chain features in type 1 diabetes. Isolated RNA was reverse transcribed in full, so expressed TCRB transcripts were sequenced. Measured with immunoSEQ multiplex PCR; TCRdb has only the in-frame clones, and not every one. The sample shows roughly 290,000 clones, approximately 16% of them seen only once. Study findings and constraints: Moderate yet significant TCRB CDR3 shortening was seen in Type 1 diabetes patients in all four CD4+ subsets.

The material sequenced was naive CD4+ T cells from blood. The genes are TRBV27 and TRBJ1-2, with a tentative D call TRBD1 (5 bases). This receptor was taken from a young man with type 1 diabetes. The CDR3 reads CASRDSPTANYGYTF. CDR3 sequence (DNA): TGTGCCAGCCGGGACTCCCCTACAGCTAACTATGGCTACACCTTC.